This passage covers 21 T cell receptor beta chains from one sample sequenced in a study of Graves' ophthalmopathy and Graves' hyperthyroidism. Transcripts of RNA were the source for amplifying TCR beta CDR3 regions. The first-round RT-PCR employed HTBI primers together with the Qiagen OneStep RT-PCR kit. A multiplex PCR was then performed as the second round. TCRdb reprocessed the multiplex PCR reads with MiXCR, giving one entry per CDR3 protein. The data contain about 370,000 distinct CDR3 sequences, approximately 16% of them singletons. Sequenced sample: peripheral blood. The origin of the receptors is a woman aged 18-29 years with Graves' ophthalmopathy.

This clonotype was seen at least ten times. The chain couples TRBV5-1 to TRBJ1-1; 7 bases agree with TRBD1. CDR1 SGHRS and CDR2 YFSETQ come from the germline V gene. This CDR3 region has 15 residues. Germline trimming cut 4 bases from V and 4 bases from J; bases unmatched to any gene: 10. The CDR3 reads CASSLGGQGGTEAFF. CDR3 DNA: TGCGCCAGCAGCCTTGGGGGCCAGGGGGGCACTGAAGCTTTCTTT.

The sample holds many counts of this clonotype. The gene calls are TRBV20-1 and TRBJ2-7; the match to TRBD2 covers 10 bases. CDR1 is DFQATT, CDR2 SNEGSKA, per germline (reference sequence). The CDR3 totals 15 residues. V lost 0 bases, J lost 3 bases, and 5 bases stayed unmatched. The DNA for the CDR3 is TGCAGTGCTAGAGATTTCCCTAGCGGGAGCTACGAGCAGTACTTC. Translated: CSARDFPSGSYEQYF.

As for this clonotype: Possible read error: a much larger clone is one base away. This chain links TRBV7-9 with TRBJ1-1; D is perhaps TRBD1 (5 bases). There are 13 residues in the CDR3. CDR1 and CDR2 from the germline V gene are SEHNR and FQNEAQ (reference sequence). The CDR3 protein is CVSSPGGVAEAFF. CDR3 DNA sequence: TGTGTCAGCAGCCCCGGGGGGGTCGCTGAAGCTTTCTTT. The full variable domain, completed using reference TRBV7-9 and TRBJ1-1, is DTGVSQNPRHKITKRGQNVTFRCDPISEHNRLYWYRQTLGQGPEFLTYFQNEAQLEKSRLLSDRFSAERPKGSFSTLEIQRTEQGDSAMYLCVSSPGGVAEAFFGQGTRLTVV.

This clonotype has a count of ten or more. The chain links TRBV12-3 or TRBV12-4 to TRBJ1-1; TRBD1 matches 8 bases. This CDR3 has 14 amino acids. Trimming removed 3 bases from V and 11 bases from J; junction bases left unmatched: 11. The CDR3 protein is CASSFLGQGRLAFF. The CDR3 nucleotides read TGTGCCAGCAGTTTTCTCGGACAGGGTAGGTTGGCTTTCTTT.

This clonotype showed up just a few times. At one end, the junction sequence differs from germline, possibly due to a read error. This sequence joins TRBV3-1 and TRBJ2-2; D is undetermined. The CDR3 extends over 14 amino acids. Germline CDR1 LGHDT, CDR2 YNNKEL (reference sequence). The chain's CDR3 is CASSQFRNIGELFF. In DNA, the CDR3 is TGTGCCAGCAGCCAGTTTCGTAACATCGGGGAGCTGTTTTTT.

This clonotype was seen repeatedly, ten times or more. The chain joins TRBV30 to TRBJ1-6; D ambiguous. CDR3 length: 14 amino acids. With 4 bases removed from V and 1 base from J, the gap between germline ends came to 8 bases. Germline V gives CDR1 GTSNPN, CDR2 SVGIG (reference sequence). DNA for the CDR3: TGTGCCTGGAAATGGGGATCCTATAATTCACCCCTCCACTTT. Protein product: CAWKWGSYNSPLHF.

This clonotype was seen a handful of times. A read error may be the cause here, since a much bigger clone is one base away. V and J are TRBV2 and TRBJ1-1; D possibly corresponds to TRBD1 (5 bases). Per germline, CDR1 SNHLY and CDR2 FYNNEI. Trimming left V 0 bases short and J 0 bases short, with 8 bases between. The CDR3 has 15 residues. The CDR3 nucleotides read TGTGCCAGCAGTGAAGCCGGGGCAGTGAACACTGAAGCTTTCTTT. Encoded protein: CASSEAGAVNTEAFF.

This clonotype was counted a few times. The chain carries TRBV12-3 or TRBV12-4 and TRBJ1-5; D not certain. The V and J ends lost 3 bases and 0 bases respectively, with 18 bases between them. The length of the CDR3 is 18 residues. The CDR3 spells CASSFQPPGIYSNQPQHF. CDR3 coding DNA: TGTGCCAGCAGTTTTCAGCCTCCGGGGATTTATAGCAATCAGCCCCAGCATTTT.

This clonotype was counted at least ten times. The chain is built from TRBV28 and TRBJ1-6, with 8 bases matching TRBD1. Germline trimming cut 4 bases from V and 19 bases from J; bases unmatched to any gene: 15. There are 14 residues in the CDR3. Germline V gene sequence: CDR1 MDHEN, CDR2 SYDVKM. As DNA, the CDR3 is TGTGCCAGCAGTTCAAGACAGGGGACCGGGCTATATCACTTT. This gives the protein CASSSRQGTGLYHF.

This clonotype was detected ten times or more. This chain connects TRBV6-5 to TRBJ1-2; TRBD1 is a possible D gene (6 bases). The CDR3 spans 15 residues. V was cut by 8 bases and J by 3 bases, with 19 bases left in between. Germline-derived CDR1 and CDR2 are MNHEY and SVGAGI. The DNA of the CDR3 is TGTGCCAGCGGGGACAACACCTTTGGAGACTATGGCTACACCTTC. Amino acids: CASGDNTFGDYGYTF.

V and J are TRBV15 and TRBJ2-7; 12 bases map to TRBD1. This CDR3 is 14 amino acids long. In germline, CDR1 is LNHNV, CDR2 YYDKDF (reference sequence). V lost 4 bases and J lost 10; bases outside the gene matches: 8. CDR3 protein: CATSTGQGASDQYF. CDR3 sequence (DNA): TGTGCCACCAGCACGGGACAGGGGGCCTCGGATCAGTACTTC.

This chain links TRBV6-2 or TRBV6-3 with TRBJ2-7; D might be TRBD1 or TRBD2, each matching 5 bases. Germline CDR1 and CDR2: MNHEY and SVGEGT. V dropped 5 bases and J dropped 6 bases, with 17 bases sitting between them. This CDR3 has 14 residues. The CDR3 DNA sequence: TGTGCCAGCAGTACTACGGGACCCGCGGGCGAGCAGTACTTC. Its translation: CASSTTGPAGEQYF.

In its sample, this clonotype was seen many times. This chain uses TRBV7-2 with TRBJ2-2; 8 nucleotides line up with TRBD2. The V and J ends lost 5 bases and 5 bases, in that order; junction bases with no gene match: 7. In germline, CDR1 is SGHTA, CDR2 FQGNSA. The CDR3 loop spans 15 amino acids. CDR3 in amino acids: CASSPQRGMTGELFF. In DNA form, the CDR3 reads TGTGCCAGCAGCCCCCAGCGGGGGATGACCGGGGAGCTGTTTTTT.

Note on this clonotype: A much larger clone differs from this one at a single base, so this may be a read error. V usage is TRBV7-2 and J usage is TRBJ2-7; 10 bases are a match to TRBD2. Germline CDR1 and CDR2: SGHTA and FQGNSA. The CDR3 has 13 amino acids. Trimming removed 2 bases from V and 6 bases from J; junction bases left unmatched: 1. CDR3 region: CASSLSGRGEQYF. The CDR3 DNA is TGTGCCAGCAGCTTAAGCGGGAGGGGCGAGCAGTACTTC.

The V and J genes are TRBV6-1 and TRBJ1-2, with D maybe TRBD1 (6 bases). The CDR3 is 13 residues long. Germline CDR1 is MNHNS and CDR2 is SASEGT. The V end was cut by 7 bases, the J end by 8 bases, with 17 bases between. The CDR3 DNA is TGTGCCAGCAACACCATACAGGGCTACGGCTACACCTTC. This encodes CASNTIQGYGYTF.

This clonotype was counted many times. The V call is TRBV6-5, the J call TRBJ1-1, with no clear D. Between the trimmed V and J ends, which lost 0 bases and 10 bases, there was a span of 6 bases. The germline CDR1 and CDR2 sequences are MNHEY and SVGAGI. The CDR3 has 11 residues. The CDR3 nucleotides read TGTGCCAGCAGTTACTCGGGCCCAGCTTTCTTT. Translating it yields CASSYSGPAFF.

This clonotype was seen ten or more times. The genes are TRBV19 and TRBJ1-5; the match to TRBD1 covers 8 bases. The trim removed 3 bases at V and 4 bases at J, leaving 2 bases unmatched. The CDR3 covers 14 residues. CDR1 LNHDA and CDR2 SQIVND come from the germline V gene (reference sequence). CDR3 sequence: CASSMGTGNQPQHF. In DNA form, the CDR3 reads TGTGCCAGTAGTATGGGGACAGGAAATCAGCCCCAGCATTTT.

This clonotype showed up just once. This chain connects TRBV12-3 or TRBV12-4 to TRBJ2-7; 9 positions agree with TRBD1. V gave up 6 bases and J gave up 2 bases; unmatched junction bases: 11. CDR3 size: 16 residues. CDR3 sequence: CASRLDGTGKAYEQYF. For the CDR3, the DNA is TGTGCCAGCAGGCTTGACGGGACAGGGAAGGCCTACGAGCAGTACTTC.

This clonotype was found many times. CDR3 sequence reads: CASSFGQGKNTGELFF. The CDR3 DNA is TGTGCCAGCAGTTTCGGACAGGGGAAGAACACCGGGGAGCTGTTTTTT. This chain uses TRBV12-3 or TRBV12-4 with TRBJ2-2; 9 nucleotides line up with TRBD1. The CDR3 is 16 amino acids. After removal of 3 bases from V and 1 base from J, the junction contained 3 bases not matched to a gene.

This clonotype appeared many times. The J gene is TRBJ1-3, the V gene TRBV5-1; 7 bases are shared with TRBD1. V lost 1 base and J lost 4; bases outside the gene matches: 5. The V gene's germline CDR1 is SGHRS and CDR2 YFSETQ. The length of the CDR3 is 15 residues. The CDR3 nucleotides are TGCGCCAGCAGCTTGACAGGGGAAGCGGGAAACACCATATATTTT. Protein sequence: CASSLTGEAGNTIYF.

This clonotype was detected ten times or more. V gene TRBV6-2 or TRBV6-3 combines with J gene TRBJ1-6; D might be TRBD1 (6 bases). The CDR3 is made up of 12 amino acids. Deletions cut 6 bases from V and 10 bases from J, with 10 bases between. The germline gives CDR1 MNHEY, CDR2 SVGEGT. In DNA form, the CDR3 reads TGTGCCAGCAGGAAGGACAGATCACCCCTCCACTTT. Encoded protein: CASRKDRSPLHF.